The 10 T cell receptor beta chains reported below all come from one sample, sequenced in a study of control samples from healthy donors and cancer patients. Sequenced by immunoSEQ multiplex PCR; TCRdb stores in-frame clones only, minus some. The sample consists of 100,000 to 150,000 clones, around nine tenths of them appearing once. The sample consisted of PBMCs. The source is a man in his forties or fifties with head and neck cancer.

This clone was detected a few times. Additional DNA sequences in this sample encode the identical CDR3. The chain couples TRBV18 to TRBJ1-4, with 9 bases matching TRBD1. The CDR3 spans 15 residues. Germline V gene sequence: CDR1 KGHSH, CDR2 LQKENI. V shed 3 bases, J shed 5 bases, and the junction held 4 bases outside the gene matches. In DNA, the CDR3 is TGTGCCAGCTCACCTCTGACAGGGGGAAATGAAAAACTGTTTTTT. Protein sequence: CASSPLTGGNEKLFF.

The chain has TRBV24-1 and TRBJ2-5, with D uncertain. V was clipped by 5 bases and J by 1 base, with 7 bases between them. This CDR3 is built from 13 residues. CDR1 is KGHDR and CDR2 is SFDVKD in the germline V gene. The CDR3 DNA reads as TGTGCCACCAGTGCACAGACCCAAGAGACCCAGTACTTC. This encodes CATSAQTQETQYF.

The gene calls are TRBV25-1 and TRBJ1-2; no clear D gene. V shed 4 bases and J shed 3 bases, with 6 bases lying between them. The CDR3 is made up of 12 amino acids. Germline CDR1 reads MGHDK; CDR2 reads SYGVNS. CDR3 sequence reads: CASSAEYYGYTF. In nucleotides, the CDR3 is TGTGCCAGCAGTGCGGAATACTATGGCTACACCTTC.

CDR3 coding DNA: TGTGCCAGCAGTGAAGGGACAGGCTATATCGAAAAACTGTTTTTT. Translated, it gives CASSEGTGYIEKLFF. V usage is TRBV2 and J usage is TRBJ1-4; 7 nucleotides align to TRBD1. J lost 8 bases, V lost 1 base, and 7 bases had no gene match. This CDR3 contains 15 residues. Germline V gene data show CDR1 as SNHLY and CDR2 as FYNNEI.

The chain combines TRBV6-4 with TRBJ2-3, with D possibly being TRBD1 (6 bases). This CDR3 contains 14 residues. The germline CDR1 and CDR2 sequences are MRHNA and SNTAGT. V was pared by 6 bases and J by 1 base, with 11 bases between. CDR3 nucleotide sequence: TGTGCCAGCAGCCTCAGGGGAGGCACAGATACGCAGTATTTT. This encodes CASSLRGGTDTQYF.

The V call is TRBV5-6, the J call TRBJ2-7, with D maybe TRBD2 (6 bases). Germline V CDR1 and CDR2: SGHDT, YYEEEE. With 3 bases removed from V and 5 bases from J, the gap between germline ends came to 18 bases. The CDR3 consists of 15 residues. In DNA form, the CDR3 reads TGTGCCAGCAGCTGGGCGGGATTAGCCGGCAACGAGCAGTACTTC. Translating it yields CASSWAGLAGNEQYF.

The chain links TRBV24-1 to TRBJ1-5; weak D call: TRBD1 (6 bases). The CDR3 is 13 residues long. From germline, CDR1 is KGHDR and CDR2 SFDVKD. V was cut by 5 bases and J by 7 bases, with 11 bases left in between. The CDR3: CATSAQGGQPQHF. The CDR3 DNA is TGTGCCACCAGTGCACAGGGTGGGCAGCCCCAGCATTTT.

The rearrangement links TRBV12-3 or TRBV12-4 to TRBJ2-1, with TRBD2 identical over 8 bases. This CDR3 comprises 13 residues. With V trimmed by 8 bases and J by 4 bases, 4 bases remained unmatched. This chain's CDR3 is CASDTSGYNEQFF. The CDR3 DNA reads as TGTGCCAGCGATACTAGCGGATACAATGAGCAGTTCTTC.

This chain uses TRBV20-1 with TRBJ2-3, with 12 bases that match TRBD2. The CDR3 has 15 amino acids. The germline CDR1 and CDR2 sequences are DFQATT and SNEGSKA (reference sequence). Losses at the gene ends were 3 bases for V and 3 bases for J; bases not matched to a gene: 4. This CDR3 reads CSASRGLAGTDTQYF. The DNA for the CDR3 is TGCAGTGCTAGTAGGGGACTAGCGGGTACAGATACGCAGTATTTT.

The CDR3 bases are TGTGCCAGCTCACCTCCTGCGCTTGAGACCCAGTACTTC. Protein product: CASSPPALETQYF. This chain joins TRBV18 and TRBJ2-5; D unclear. The CDR3 length is 13 residues. Trimming took 3 bases from V and 5 from J, leaving 10 bases between them. Germline V gene lookup returns CDR1 KGHSH and CDR2 LQKENI. Filled out from reference TRBV18 and TRBJ2-5, the complete variable domain reads NAGVMQNPRHLVRRRGQEARLRCSPMKGHSHVYWYRQLPEEGLKFMVYLQKENIIDESGMPKERFSAEFPKEGPSILRIQQVVRGDSAAYFCASSPPALETQYFGPGTRLLVL.